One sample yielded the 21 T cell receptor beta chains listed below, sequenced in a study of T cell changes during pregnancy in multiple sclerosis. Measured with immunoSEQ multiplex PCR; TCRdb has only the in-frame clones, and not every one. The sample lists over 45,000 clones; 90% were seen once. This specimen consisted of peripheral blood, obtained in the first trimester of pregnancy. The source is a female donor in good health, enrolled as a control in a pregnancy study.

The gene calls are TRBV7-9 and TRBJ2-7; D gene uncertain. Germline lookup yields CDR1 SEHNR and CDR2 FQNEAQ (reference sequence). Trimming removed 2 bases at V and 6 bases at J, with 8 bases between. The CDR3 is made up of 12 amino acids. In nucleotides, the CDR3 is TGTGCCAGCAGCTTAACTCCGGGCGAGCAGTACTTC. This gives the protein CASSLTPGEQYF.

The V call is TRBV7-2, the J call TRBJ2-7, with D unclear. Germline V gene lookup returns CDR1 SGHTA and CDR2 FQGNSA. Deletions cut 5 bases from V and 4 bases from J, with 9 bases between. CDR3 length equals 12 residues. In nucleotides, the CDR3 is TGTGCCAGCAGCCGAAACGGGTACGAGCAGTACTTC. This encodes CASSRNGYEQYF.

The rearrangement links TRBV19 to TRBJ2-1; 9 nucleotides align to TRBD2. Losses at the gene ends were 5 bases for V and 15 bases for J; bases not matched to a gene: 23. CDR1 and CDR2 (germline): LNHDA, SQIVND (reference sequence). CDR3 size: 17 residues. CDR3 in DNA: TGTGCCAGTAGTGGAGAACTAGCGGGTATGGGTCGTCCTTGGGCGTTCTTC. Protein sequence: CASSGELAGMGRPWAFF. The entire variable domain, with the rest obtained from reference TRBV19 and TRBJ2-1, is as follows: DGGITQSPKYLFRKEGQNVTLSCEQNLNHDAMYWYRQDPGQGLRLIYYSQIVNDFQKGDIAEGYSVSREKKESFPLTVTSAQKNPTAFYLCASSGELAGMGRPWAFFGPGTRLTVL.

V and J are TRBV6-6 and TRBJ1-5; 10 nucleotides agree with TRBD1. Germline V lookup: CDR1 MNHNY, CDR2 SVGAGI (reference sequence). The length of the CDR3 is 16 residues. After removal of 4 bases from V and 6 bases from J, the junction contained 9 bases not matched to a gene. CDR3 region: CASSSRTGGVAQPQHF. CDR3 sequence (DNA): TGTGCCAGCAGTTCACGGACAGGGGGGGTGGCTCAGCCCCAGCATTTT.

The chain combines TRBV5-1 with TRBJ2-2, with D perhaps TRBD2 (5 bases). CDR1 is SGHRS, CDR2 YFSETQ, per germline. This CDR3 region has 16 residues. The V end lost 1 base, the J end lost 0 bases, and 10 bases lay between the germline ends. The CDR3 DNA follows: TGCGCCAGCAGCTTGTACGGGGTATCGAACACCGGGGAGCTGTTTTTT. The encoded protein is CASSLYGVSNTGELFF.

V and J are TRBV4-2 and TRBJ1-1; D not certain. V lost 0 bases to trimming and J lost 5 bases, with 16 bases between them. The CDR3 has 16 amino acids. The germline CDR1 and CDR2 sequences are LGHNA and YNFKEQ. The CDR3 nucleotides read TGTGCCAGCAGCCAAGAAAGAGCGGGAGGTGGGACTGAAGCTTTCTTT. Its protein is CASSQERAGGGTEAFF.

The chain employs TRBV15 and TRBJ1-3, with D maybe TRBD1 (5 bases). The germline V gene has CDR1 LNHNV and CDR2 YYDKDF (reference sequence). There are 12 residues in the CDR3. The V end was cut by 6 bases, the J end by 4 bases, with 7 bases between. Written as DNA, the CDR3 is TGTGCCACCAGGGCAGGGGGAAACACCATATATTTT. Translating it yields CATRAGGNTIYF.

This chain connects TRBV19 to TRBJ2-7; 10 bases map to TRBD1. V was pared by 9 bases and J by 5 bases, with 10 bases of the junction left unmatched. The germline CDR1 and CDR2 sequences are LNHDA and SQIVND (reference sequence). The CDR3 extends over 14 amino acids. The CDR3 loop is CASRPWTGGNEQYF. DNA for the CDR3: TGTGCCAGCAGGCCCTGGACAGGGGGAAACGAGCAGTACTTC.

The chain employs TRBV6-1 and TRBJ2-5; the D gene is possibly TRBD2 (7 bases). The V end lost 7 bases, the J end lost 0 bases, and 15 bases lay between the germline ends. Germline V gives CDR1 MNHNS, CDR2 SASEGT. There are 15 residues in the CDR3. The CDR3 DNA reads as TGTGCCAGCAACCCGGGCGGGGGCTACCAAGAGACCCAGTACTTC. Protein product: CASNPGGGYQETQYF.

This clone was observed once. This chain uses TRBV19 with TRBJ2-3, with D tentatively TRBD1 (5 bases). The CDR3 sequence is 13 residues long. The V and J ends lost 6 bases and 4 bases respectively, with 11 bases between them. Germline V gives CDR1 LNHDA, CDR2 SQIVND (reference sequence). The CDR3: CASSWGFPDTQYF. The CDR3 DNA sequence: TGTGCCAGTAGCTGGGGCTTCCCAGATACGCAGTATTTT. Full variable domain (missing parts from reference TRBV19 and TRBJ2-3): DGGITQSPKYLFRKEGQNVTLSCEQNLNHDAMYWYRQDPGQGLRLIYYSQIVNDFQKGDIAEGYSVSREKKESFPLTVTSAQKNPTAFYLCASSWGFPDTQYFGPGTRLTVL.

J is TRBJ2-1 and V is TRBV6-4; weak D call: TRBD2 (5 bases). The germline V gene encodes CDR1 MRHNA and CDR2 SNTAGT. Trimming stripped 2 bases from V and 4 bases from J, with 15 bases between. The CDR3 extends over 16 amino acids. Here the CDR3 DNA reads TGTGCCAGCAGTGACGAATGGGCGGGTGGGTACAATGAGCAGTTCTTC. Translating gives CASSDEWAGGYNEQFF.

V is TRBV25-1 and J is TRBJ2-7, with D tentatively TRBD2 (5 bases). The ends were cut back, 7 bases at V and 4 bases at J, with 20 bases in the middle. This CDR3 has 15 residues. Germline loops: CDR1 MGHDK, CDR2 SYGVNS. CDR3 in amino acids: CASTETKEERYEQYF. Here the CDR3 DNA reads TGTGCCAGCACCGAAACTAAGGAGGAACGTTACGAGCAGTACTTC.

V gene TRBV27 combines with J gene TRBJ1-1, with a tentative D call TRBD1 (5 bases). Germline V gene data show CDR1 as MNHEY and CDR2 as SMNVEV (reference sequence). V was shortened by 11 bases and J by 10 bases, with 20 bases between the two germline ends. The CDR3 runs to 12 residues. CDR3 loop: CASAPVVGGAFF. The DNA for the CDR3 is TGTGCCTCAGCACCTGTTGTCGGGGGAGCTTTCTTT.

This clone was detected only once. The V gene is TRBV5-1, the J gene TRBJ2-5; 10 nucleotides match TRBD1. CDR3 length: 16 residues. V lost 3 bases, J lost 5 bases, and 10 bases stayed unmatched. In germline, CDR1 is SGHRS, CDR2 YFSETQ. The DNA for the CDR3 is TGCGCCAGCAGCTGGGGACCGGGACAGGGGCAGGAGACCCAGTACTTC. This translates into CASSWGPGQGQETQYF.

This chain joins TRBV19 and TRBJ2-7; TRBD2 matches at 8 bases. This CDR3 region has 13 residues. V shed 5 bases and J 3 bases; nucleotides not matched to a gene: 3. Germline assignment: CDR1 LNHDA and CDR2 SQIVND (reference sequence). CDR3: CASSPAGGYEQYF. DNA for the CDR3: TGTGCCAGTAGTCCCGCGGGGGGCTACGAGCAGTACTTC.

The CDR3 bases are TGTGCCAGTAGTACCGGGACTAGCGGGAGGCTCGGTGAGCAGTTCTTC. It specifies CASSTGTSGRLGEQFF. J is TRBJ2-1 and V is TRBV19; 15 bases are shared with TRBD2. The J segment lost 9 bases and the V segment lost 4 bases, leaving 7 bases of the junction unmatched. This CDR3 is 16 amino acids long. Per germline, CDR1 LNHDA and CDR2 SQIVND (reference sequence).

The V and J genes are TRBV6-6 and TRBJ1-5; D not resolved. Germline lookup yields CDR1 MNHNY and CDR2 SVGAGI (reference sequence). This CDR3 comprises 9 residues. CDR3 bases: TGTCCGCAGGATCAGCCCCAGCATTTT. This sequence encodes CPQDQPQHF.

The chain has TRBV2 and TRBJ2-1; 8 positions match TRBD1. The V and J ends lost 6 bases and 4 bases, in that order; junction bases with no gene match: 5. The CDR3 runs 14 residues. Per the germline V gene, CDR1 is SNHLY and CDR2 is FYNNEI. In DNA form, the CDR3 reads TGTGCCAGCAGATTGACAGGGGAGTACAATGAGCAGTTCTTC. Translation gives CASRLTGEYNEQFF.

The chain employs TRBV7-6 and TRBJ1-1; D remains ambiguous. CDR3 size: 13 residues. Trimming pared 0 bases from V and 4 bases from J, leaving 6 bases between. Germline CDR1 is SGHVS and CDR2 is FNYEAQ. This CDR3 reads CASSLAPRTEAFF. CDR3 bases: TGTGCCAGCAGCTTAGCTCCCCGCACTGAAGCTTTCTTT.

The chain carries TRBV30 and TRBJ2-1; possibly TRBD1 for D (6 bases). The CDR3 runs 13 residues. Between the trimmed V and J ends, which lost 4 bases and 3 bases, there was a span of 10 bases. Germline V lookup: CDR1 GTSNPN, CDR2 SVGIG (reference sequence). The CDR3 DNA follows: TGTGCCTGGAACGACAGGATCTACAATGAGCAGTTCTTC. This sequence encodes CAWNDRIYNEQFF.

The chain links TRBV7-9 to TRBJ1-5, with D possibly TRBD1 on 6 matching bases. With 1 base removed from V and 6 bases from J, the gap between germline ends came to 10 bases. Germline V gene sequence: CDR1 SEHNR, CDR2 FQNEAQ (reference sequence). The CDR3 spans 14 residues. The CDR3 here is CASSLGTAPQPQHF. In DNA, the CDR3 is TGTGCCAGCAGCTTAGGGACAGCCCCTCAGCCCCAGCATTTT. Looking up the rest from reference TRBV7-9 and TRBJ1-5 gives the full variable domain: DTGVSQNPRHKITKRGQNVTFRCDPISEHNRLYWYRQTLGQGPEFLTYFQNEAQLEKSRLLSDRFSAERPKGSFSTLEIQRTEQGDSAMYLCASSLGTAPQPQHFGDGTRLSIL.